The 20 T cell receptor beta chains below come from one sample, sequenced in a study of blood T cell repertoires in COVID-19. Clones were read by immunoSEQ multiplex PCR, and TCRdb kept only the in-frame ones, dropping some. Of 200,000 to 250,000 clones in the sample, roughly 85% were seen once. The sequenced sample consisted of peripheral blood. These receptors were taken from an elderly woman with acute or convalescent COVID-19.

This chain uses TRBV5-6 with TRBJ1-1; D may be TRBD1 (5 bases). Germline CDR1 is SGHDT and CDR2 is YYEEEE. The V end was cut by 2 bases, the J end by 10 bases, with 15 bases between. The CDR3 extends over 13 amino acids. CDR3 bases: TGTGCCAGCAGCTTAAAGGGGTCCCGAGGAGCTTTCTTT. This encodes CASSLKGSRGAFF. The entire variable domain, with the rest obtained from reference TRBV5-6 and TRBJ1-1, is as follows: DAGVTQSPTHLIKTRGQQVTLRCSPKSGHDTVSWYQQALGQGPQFIFQYYEEEERQRGNFPDRFSGHQFPNYSSELNVNALLLGDSALYLCASSLKGSRGAFFGQGTRLTVV.

The J gene is TRBJ2-3, the V gene TRBV10-3; 7 nucleotides agree with TRBD1. Looked up from germline, CDR1 is ENHRY and CDR2 is SYGVKD. This CDR3 is built from 14 residues. V dropped 5 bases and J dropped 2; count of bases not matched to a gene: 4. The CDR3 DNA reads as TGTGCCATCAGTTCCGGGACAGACACAGATACGCAGTATTTT. This encodes CAISSGTDTDTQYF.

This chain's CDR3 is CASSSRQGRESPLHF. In DNA, the CDR3 is TGTGCCAGCAGTTCCCGACAGGGCCGGGAATCACCCCTCCACTTT. The gene calls are TRBV6-5 and TRBJ1-6, with 7 positions matching TRBD1. Germline CDR1 MNHEY, CDR2 SVGAGI. V lost 4 bases, J lost 10 bases, and 10 bases stayed unmatched. The CDR3 consists of 15 residues.

The V call is TRBV28, the J call TRBJ2-2, with 10 bases identical to TRBD1. The trim removed 8 bases at V and 8 bases at J, leaving 5 bases unmatched. The CDR3 is made up of 13 amino acids. The germline V gene has CDR1 MDHEN and CDR2 SYDVKM. The chain's CDR3 is CASGTGVVGELFF. The CDR3 DNA sequence: TGTGCCAGCGGGACAGGGGTCGTTGGGGAGCTGTTTTTT.

V is TRBV6-4 and J is TRBJ2-7, with D possibly being TRBD1 (6 bases). The CDR3 sequence is 15 residues long. V lost 4 bases, J lost 5 bases, and 18 bases lay in between. Germline values: CDR1 MRHNA, CDR2 SNTAGT. CDR3 protein: CASSVSQGPPNEQYF. The CDR3 nucleotides are TGTGCCAGCAGTGTCTCACAGGGCCCCCCCAACGAGCAGTACTTC.

This clone was recorded once. J is TRBJ1-1 and V is TRBV11-3; TRBD1 might be the D (5 bases). This CDR3 contains 15 residues. Per the germline V gene, CDR1 is SGHNT and CDR2 is YENEEA. V was cut by 5 bases and J by 5 bases, with 18 bases left in between. The CDR3 DNA sequence: TGTGCCAGCAGCACGCGGACGGGGGATGGTACTGAAGCTTTCTTT. Protein: CASSTRTGDGTEAFF.

The V call is TRBV2, the J call TRBJ1-1; 7 bases align to TRBD1. Germline V gene lookup returns CDR1 SNHLY and CDR2 FYNNEI. The length of the CDR3 is 13 residues. V trimming: 4 bases; J trimming: 6 bases; junction bases outside the gene matches: 5. Here the CDR3 DNA reads TGTGCCAGCAGTGTGAAGGGGGCGGCTGAAGCTTTCTTT. This encodes CASSVKGAAEAFF. Filled out from reference TRBV2 and TRBJ1-1, the complete variable domain reads EPEVTQTPSHQVTQMGQEVILRCVPISNHLYFYWYRQILGQKVEFLVSFYNNEISEKSEIFDDQFSVERPDGSNFTLKIRSTKLEDSAMYFCASSVKGAAEAFFGQGTRLTVV.

J is TRBJ1-1 and V is TRBV7-3; D is possibly TRBD1 (5 bases). Germline V lookup: CDR1 SGHTA, CDR2 FQGTGA. Trimming took off 5 bases at V and 4 bases at J, with 17 bases between the two ends. The CDR3 consists of 15 residues. CDR3 coding DNA: TGTGCCAGCAGCCCCGGCCTCGCCCAGGGCACTGAAGCTTTCTTT. It yields the protein CASSPGLAQGTEAFF.

The chain links TRBV7-2 to TRBJ2-7, with 11 bases identical to TRBD2. With 5 bases clipped from V and 2 bases from J, the junction kept 11 bases outside the gene matches. The CDR3 runs to 17 residues. The germline V gene has CDR1 SGHTA and CDR2 FQGNSA. The chain's CDR3 is CASSQSFSGGDTYEQYF. As DNA, the CDR3 is TGTGCCAGCAGCCAATCCTTTAGCGGGGGGGATACCTACGAGCAGTACTTC.

The chain's CDR3 is CASTYSGTYTF. CDR3 nucleotides: TGTGCCAGCACCTACTCCGGGACTTACACCTTC. The rearrangement links TRBV6-5 to TRBJ1-2; possibly TRBD1 for D (5 bases). V was trimmed by 7 bases and J by 11 bases, leaving 14 bases between them. The germline gives CDR1 MNHEY, CDR2 SVGAGI. This CDR3 has 11 amino acids.

This clone was seen only a few times. This rearrangement joins TRBV5-3 to TRBJ1-5; D not resolved. TRBV5-3 is filed as an ORF, its function uncertain. The CDR3 length is 11 residues. V lost 0 bases, J lost 7 bases, and 2 bases lay in between. CDR3 residues: CARSLAQPQHF. The CDR3 coding sequence is TGTGCCAGAAGCTTGGCGCAGCCCCAGCATTTT.

This clone was seen more than once but under ten times. This chain joins TRBV5-1 and TRBJ1-2; 9 bases match TRBD1. The CDR3 has 16 residues. The ends lost 1 base at V and 4 bases at J; junction bases unmatched: 8. Germline-derived CDR1 and CDR2 are SGHRS and YFSETQ. CDR3 sequence (DNA): TGCGCCAGCAGCTTGCGCGCCGGGACAGGGCTCTATGGCTACACCTTC. Its protein is CASSLRAGTGLYGYTF.

This chain joins TRBV29-1 and TRBJ2-7; weak D call: TRBD1 (5 bases). Germline-derived CDR1 and CDR2 are SQVTM and ANQGSEA. V was pared by 6 bases and J by 1 base, with 10 bases between. This CDR3 spans 12 amino acids. The CDR3 region is CSVKTGSYEQYF. CDR3 in DNA: TGCAGCGTCAAAACAGGATCCTACGAGCAGTACTTC.

This clone has a handful of counts. V and J are TRBV29-1 and TRBJ1-1; D may be TRBD1 (5 bases). There are 10 residues in the CDR3. Germline lookup yields CDR1 SQVTM and CDR2 ANQGSEA. Between the trimmed V and J ends, which lost 8 bases and 5 bases, there was a span of 9 bases. This chain's CDR3 is CSHGGTEAFF. The CDR3 coding sequence is TGCAGCCATGGGGGGACTGAAGCTTTCTTT.

The chain has TRBV7-9 and TRBJ1-1; maybe TRBD1 (5 bases). The CDR3 sequence is 16 residues long. Germline V gene sequence: CDR1 SEHNR, CDR2 FQNEAQ (reference sequence). V was trimmed by 1 base and J by 5 bases, leaving 17 bases between them. This chain's CDR3 is CASSLEPGDGGTEAFF. The CDR3 DNA follows: TGTGCCAGCAGCTTAGAACCGGGGGACGGAGGGACTGAAGCTTTCTTT.

The table lists this clone with a count of one. The chain employs TRBV27 and TRBJ1-1; no reliable D call. The CDR3 covers 14 residues. Trimming took off 0 bases at V and 0 bases at J, with 5 bases between the two ends. Germline CDR1 reads MNHEY; CDR2 reads SMNVEV (reference sequence). As DNA, the CDR3 is TGTGCCAGCAGTTTATCGTCCGTGAACACTGAAGCTTTCTTT. This codes for CASSLSSVNTEAFF.

This chain links TRBV3-1 (or the pseudogene TRBV3-2) with TRBJ1-2, with D hard to call. CDR3 length: 15 amino acids. With 3 bases removed from V and 4 bases from J, the gap between germline ends came to 15 bases. Germline CDR1 and CDR2: LGHDT and YNNKEL (reference sequence). The CDR3 coding sequence is TGTGCCAGCAGCCATCGTCTCAGCGTGGGCTATGGCTACACCTTC. Its protein product is CASSHRLSVGYGYTF.

The chain couples TRBV11-3 to TRBJ1-2; 7 nucleotides match TRBD1. Germline CDR1 reads SGHNT; CDR2 reads YENEEA. Trimming took 1 base from V and 3 from J; bases not matched to a gene: 2. The CDR3 length is 14 residues. Written as DNA, the CDR3 is TGTGCCAGCAGCTTAGCAGGGGGGCACTATGGCTACACCTTC. Translation: CASSLAGGHYGYTF.

The rearrangement joins TRBV5-6 to TRBJ1-2, with D perhaps matching TRBD1 (6 bases). Per germline, CDR1 SGHDT and CDR2 YYEEEE. The CDR3 spans 16 residues. Trimming took off 2 bases at V and 5 bases at J, with 19 bases between the two ends. As DNA, the CDR3 is TGTGCCAGCAGCTTCTATACAGGGAGTATTAATTATGGCTACACCTTC. The encoded protein is CASSFYTGSINYGYTF. Combining the CDR3 with reference TRBV5-6 and TRBJ1-2 gives the whole variable domain DAGVTQSPTHLIKTRGQQVTLRCSPKSGHDTVSWYQQALGQGPQFIFQYYEEEERQRGNFPDRFSGHQFPNYSSELNVNALLLGDSALYLCASSFYTGSINYGYTFGSGTRLTVV.

The chain is built from TRBV11-2 and TRBJ1-4; 9 bases are shared with TRBD1. Trimming cost V 5 bases and J 3 bases; bases outside gene matches: 4. The CDR3 contains 15 residues. Germline values: CDR1 SGHAT, CDR2 FQNNGV. CDR3 in amino acids: CASSPGTGSNEKLFF. In DNA form, the CDR3 reads TGTGCCAGCAGCCCGGGGACAGGGTCTAATGAAAAACTGTTTTTT.